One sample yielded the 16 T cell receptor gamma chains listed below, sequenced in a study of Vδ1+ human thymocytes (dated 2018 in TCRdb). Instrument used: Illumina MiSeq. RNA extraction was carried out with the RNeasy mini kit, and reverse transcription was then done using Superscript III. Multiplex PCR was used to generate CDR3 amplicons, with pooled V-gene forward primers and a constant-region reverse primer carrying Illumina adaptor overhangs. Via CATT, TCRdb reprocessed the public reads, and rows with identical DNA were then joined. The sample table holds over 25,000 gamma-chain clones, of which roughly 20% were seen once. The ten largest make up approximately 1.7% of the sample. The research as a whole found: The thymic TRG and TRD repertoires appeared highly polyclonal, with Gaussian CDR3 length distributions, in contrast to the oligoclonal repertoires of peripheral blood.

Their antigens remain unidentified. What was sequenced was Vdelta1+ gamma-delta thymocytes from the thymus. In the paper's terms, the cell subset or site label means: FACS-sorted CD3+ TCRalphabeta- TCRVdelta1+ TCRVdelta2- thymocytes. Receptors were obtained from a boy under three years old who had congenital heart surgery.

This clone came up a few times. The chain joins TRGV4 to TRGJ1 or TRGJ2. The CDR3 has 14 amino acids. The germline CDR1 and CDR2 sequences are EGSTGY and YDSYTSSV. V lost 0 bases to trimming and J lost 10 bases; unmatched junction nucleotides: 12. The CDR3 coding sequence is TGTGCCACCTGGGATGGGCCAATTGTAACCAAGAAACTCTTT. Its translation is CATWDGPIVTKKLF.

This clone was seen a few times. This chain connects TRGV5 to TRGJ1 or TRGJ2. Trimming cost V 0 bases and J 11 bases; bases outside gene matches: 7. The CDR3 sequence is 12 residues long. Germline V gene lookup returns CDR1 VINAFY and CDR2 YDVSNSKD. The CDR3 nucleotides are TGTGCCACCTGGGACAGGCGGGAGGAGAAACTCTTT. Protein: CATWDRREEKLF.

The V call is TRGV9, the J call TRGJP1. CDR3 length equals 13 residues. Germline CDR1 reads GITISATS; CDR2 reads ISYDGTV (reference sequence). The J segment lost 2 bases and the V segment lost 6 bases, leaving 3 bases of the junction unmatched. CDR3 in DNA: TGTGCCTTGTGGACGACCACTGGTTGGTTCAAGATATTT. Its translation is CALWTTTGWFKIF.

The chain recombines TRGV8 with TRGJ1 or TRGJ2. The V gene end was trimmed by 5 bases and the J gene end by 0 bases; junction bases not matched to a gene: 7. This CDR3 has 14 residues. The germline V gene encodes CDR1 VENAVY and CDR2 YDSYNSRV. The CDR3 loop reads CATWVRENYYKKLF. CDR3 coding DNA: TGTGCCACCTGGGTCCGCGAGAATTATTATAAGAAACTCTTT.

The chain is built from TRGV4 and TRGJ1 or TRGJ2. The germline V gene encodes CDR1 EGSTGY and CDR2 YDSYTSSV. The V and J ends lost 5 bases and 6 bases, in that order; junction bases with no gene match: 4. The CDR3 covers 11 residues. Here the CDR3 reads CATWVLYKKLF. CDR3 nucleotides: TGTGCCACCTGGGTTCTTTATAAGAAACTCTTT.

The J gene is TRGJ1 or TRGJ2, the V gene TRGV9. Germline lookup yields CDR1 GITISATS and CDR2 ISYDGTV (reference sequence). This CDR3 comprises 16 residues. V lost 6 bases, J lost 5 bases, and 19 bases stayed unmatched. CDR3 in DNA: TGTGCCTTGTGGAAGCTACGTAGAAAATCGGATTATAAGAAACTCTTT. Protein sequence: CALWKLRRKSDYKKLF.

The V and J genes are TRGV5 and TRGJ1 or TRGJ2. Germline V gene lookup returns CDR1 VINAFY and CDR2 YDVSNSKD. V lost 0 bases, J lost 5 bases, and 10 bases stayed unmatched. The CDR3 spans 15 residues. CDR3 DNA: TGTGCCACCTGGGACAGGCCGGTAAGGCATTATAAGAAACTCTTT. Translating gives CATWDRPVRHYKKLF.

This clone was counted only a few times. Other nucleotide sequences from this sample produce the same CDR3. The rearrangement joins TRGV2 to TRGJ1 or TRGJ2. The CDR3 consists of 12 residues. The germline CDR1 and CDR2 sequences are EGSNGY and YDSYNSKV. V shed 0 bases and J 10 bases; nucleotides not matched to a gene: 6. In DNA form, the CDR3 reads TGTGCCACCTGGGACGGGAGACGAAAGAAACTCTTT. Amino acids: CATWDGRRKKLF.

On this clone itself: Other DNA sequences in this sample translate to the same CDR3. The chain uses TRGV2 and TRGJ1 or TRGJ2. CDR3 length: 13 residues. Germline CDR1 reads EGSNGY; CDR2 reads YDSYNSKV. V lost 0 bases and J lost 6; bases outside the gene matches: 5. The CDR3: CATWDGRGYKKLF. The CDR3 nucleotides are TGTGCCACCTGGGACGGGCGTGGTTATAAGAAACTCTTT.

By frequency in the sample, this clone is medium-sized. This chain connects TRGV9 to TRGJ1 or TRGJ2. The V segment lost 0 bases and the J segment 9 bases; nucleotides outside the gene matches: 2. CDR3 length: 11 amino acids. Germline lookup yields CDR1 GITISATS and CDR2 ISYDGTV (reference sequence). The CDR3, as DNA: TGTGCCTTGTGGGAGGTGTGTAAGAAACTCTTT. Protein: CALWEVCKKLF.

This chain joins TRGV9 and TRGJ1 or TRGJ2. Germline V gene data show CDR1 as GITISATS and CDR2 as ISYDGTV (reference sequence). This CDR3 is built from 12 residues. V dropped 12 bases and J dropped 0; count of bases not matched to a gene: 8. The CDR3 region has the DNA TGTGCCCTGCTACCGAATTATTATAAGAAACTCTTT. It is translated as CALLPNYYKKLF.

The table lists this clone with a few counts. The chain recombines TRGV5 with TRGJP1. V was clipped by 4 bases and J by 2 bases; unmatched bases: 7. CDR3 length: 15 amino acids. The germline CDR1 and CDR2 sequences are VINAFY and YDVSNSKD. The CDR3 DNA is TGTGCCACCTGGGATGGGAGGACCACTGGTTGGTTCAAGATATTT. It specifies CATWDGRTTGWFKIF.

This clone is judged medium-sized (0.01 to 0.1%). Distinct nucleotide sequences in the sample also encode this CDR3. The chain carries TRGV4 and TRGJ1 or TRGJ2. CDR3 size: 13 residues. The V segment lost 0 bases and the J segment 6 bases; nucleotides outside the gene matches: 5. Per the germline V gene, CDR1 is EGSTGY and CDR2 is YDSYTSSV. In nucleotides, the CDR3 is TGTGCCACCTGGGATGGGCTGTGTTATAAGAAACTCTTT. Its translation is CATWDGLCYKKLF.

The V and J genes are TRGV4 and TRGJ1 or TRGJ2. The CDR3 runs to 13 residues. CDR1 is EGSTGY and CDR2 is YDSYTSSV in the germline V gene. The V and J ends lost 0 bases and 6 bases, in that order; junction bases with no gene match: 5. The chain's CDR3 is CATWDGLCYKKLF. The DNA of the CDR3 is TGTGCCACCTGGGATGGGCTCTGTTATAAGAAACTCTTT.

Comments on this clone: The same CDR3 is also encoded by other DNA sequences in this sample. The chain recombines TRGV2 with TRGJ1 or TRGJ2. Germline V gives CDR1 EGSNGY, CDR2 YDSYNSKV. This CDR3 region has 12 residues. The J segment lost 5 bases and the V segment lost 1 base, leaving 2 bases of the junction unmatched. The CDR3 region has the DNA TGTGCCACCTGGGACGGCGATTATAAGAAACTCTTT. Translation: CATWDGDYKKLF.

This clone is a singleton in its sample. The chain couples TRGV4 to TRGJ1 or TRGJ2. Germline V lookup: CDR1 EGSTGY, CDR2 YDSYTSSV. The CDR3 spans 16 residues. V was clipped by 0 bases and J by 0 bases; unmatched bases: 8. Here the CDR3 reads CATWDGPAANYYKKLF. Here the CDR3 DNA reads TGTGCCACCTGGGATGGGCCGGCCGCGAATTATTATAAGAAACTCTTT.